Given below is one T cell receptor beta chain in context. No antigen is known for it. MiXCR was run by TCRdb on the RT-PCR reads, yielding one entry per CDR3 protein. This table has 500,000 to 650,000 distinct CDR3 sequences, around 8% appearing once. The sample originates from a study of response to subunit inactivated influenza vaccine. The study's findings and limits: The authors suggested that few new T cells are recruited per seasonal influenza vaccination.

The CDR3 has 13 residues. Between the trimmed V and J ends, which lost 7 bases and 5 bases, there was a span of 14 bases. Germline V lookup: CDR1 LNHDA, CDR2 SQIVND (reference sequence). V gene TRBV19 combines with J gene TRBJ1-1; D unclear. The receptor comes from a man aged 50 to 69 who received an inactivated influenza vaccine. Sequencing used PBMCs from blood, obtained less than 30 months after vaccination. This CDR3 is CASTRRGLTEAFF. DNA for the CDR3: TGTGCCAGTACCCGCCGAGGCCTAACTGAAGCTTTCTTT.